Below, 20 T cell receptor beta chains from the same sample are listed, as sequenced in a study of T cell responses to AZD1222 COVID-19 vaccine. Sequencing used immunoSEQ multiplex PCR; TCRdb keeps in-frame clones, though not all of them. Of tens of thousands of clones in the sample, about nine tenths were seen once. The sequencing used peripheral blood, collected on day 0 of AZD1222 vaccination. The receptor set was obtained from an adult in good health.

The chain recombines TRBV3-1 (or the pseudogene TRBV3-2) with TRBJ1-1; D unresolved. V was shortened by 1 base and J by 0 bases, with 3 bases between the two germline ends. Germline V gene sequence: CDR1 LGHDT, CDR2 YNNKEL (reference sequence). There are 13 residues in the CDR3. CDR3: CASSQVLNTEAFF. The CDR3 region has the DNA TGTGCCAGCAGCCAAGTACTGAACACTGAAGCTTTCTTT.

CDR3 nucleotide sequence: TGTGCCAGCAGTTTTGGGACAGCCCCCTACGAGCAGTACTTC. This gives the protein CASSFGTAPYEQYF. V and J are TRBV7-2 and TRBJ2-7, with 7 bases that match TRBD1. V was pared by 6 bases and J by 2 bases, with 7 bases of the junction left unmatched. This CDR3 has 14 residues. Germline CDR1 SGHTA, CDR2 FQGNSA.

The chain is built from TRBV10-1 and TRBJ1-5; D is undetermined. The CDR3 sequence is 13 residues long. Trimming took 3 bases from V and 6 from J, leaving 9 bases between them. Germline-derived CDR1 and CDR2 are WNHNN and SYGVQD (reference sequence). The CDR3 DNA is TGCGCCAGCAGTGAATCGTTGTCTCAGCCCCAGCATTTT. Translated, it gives CASSESLSQPQHF.

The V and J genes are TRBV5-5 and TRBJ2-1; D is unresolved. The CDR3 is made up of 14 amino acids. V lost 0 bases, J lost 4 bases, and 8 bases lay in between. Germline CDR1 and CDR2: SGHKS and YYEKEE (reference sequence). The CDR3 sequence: CASSLGMVYNEQFF. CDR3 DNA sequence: TGTGCCAGCAGCTTGGGGATGGTTTACAATGAGCAGTTCTTC.

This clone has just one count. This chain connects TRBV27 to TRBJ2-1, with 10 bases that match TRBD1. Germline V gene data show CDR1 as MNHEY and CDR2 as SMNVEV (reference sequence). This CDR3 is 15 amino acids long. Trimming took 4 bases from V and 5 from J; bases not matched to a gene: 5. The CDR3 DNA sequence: TGTGCCAGCAGTTCAGACAGGGGGCGCAACAATGAGCAGTTCTTC. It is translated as CASSSDRGRNNEQFF.

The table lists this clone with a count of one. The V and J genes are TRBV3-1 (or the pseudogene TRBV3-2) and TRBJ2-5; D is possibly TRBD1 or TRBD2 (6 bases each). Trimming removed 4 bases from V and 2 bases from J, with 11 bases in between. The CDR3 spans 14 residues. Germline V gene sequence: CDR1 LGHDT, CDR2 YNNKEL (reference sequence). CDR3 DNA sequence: TGTGCCAGCAGCCCCTTAGGGGGGCAAGAGACCCAGTACTTC. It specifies CASSPLGGQETQYF.

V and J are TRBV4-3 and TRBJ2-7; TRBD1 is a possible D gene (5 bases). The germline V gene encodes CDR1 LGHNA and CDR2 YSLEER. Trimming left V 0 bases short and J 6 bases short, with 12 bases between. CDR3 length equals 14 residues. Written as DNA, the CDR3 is TGCGCCAGCAGCCAAGACACAGGTCGGAGCGAGCAGTACTTC. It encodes CASSQDTGRSEQYF.

The CDR3 DNA follows: TGTGCCAGCGGAGGGACCGTTTACGGCTACACCTTC. It translates to CASGGTVYGYTF. The rearrangement links TRBV28 to TRBJ1-2; D perhaps matches TRBD1 (5 bases). Germline-derived CDR1 and CDR2 are MDHEN and SYDVKM. The V and J ends lost 8 bases and 8 bases respectively, with 15 bases between them. The CDR3 extends over 12 amino acids.

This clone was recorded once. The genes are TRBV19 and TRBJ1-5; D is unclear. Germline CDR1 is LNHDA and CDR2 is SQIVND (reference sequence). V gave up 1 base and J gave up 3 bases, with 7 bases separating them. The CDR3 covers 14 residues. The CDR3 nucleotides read TGTGCCAGTAGTATAGGGACGGTCAATCAGCCCCAGCATTTT. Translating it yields CASSIGTVNQPQHF.

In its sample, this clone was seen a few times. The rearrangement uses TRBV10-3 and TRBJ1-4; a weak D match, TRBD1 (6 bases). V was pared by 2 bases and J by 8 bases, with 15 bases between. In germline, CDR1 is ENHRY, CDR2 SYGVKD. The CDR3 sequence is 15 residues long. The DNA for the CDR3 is TGTGCCATCAGTGAGCCGGGGGCTTTAGAGGAAAAACTGTTTTTT. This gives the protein CAISEPGALEEKLFF.

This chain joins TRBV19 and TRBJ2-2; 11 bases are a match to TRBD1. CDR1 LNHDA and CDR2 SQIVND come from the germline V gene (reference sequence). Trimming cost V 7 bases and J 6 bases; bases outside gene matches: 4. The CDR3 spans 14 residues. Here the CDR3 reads CASIGTGGAGELFF. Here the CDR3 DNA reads TGTGCCAGTATCGGGACAGGGGGTGCCGGGGAGCTGTTTTTT.

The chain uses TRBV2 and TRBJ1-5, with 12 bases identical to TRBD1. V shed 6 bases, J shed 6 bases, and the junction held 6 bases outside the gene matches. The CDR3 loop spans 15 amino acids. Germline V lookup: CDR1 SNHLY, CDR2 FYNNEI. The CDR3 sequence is CASRPGQGALQPQHF. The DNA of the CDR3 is TGTGCCAGCAGGCCGGGACAGGGGGCCCTTCAGCCCCAGCATTTT.

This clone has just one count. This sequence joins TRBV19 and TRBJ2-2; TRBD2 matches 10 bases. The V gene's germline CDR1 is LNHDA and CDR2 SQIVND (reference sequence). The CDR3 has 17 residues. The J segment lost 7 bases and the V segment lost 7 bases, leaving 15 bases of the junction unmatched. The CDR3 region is CASKHGSGRPEVGELFF. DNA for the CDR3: TGTGCCAGTAAGCATGGTAGCGGGAGGCCTGAGGTCGGGGAGCTGTTTTTT. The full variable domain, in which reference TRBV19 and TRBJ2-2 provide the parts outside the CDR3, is DGGITQSPKYLFRKEGQNVTLSCEQNLNHDAMYWYRQDPGQGLRLIYYSQIVNDFQKGDIAEGYSVSREKKESFPLTVTSAQKNPTAFYLCASKHGSGRPEVGELFFGEGSRLTVL.

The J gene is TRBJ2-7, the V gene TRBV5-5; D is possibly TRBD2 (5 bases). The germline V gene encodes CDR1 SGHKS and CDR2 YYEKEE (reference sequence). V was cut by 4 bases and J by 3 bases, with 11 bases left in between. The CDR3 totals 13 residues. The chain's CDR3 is CASSRAGGYEQYF. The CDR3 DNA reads TGTGCCAGCAGCCGGGCGGGTGGCTACGAGCAGTACTTC. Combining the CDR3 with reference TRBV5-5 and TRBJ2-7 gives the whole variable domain DAGVTQSPTHLIKTRGQQVTLRCSPISGHKSVSWYQQVLGQGPQFIFQYYEKEERGRGNFPDRFSARQFPNYSSELNVNALLLGDSALYLCASSRAGGYEQYFGPGTRLTVT.

The CDR3 sequence: CASSLLSGDSYEQYF. CDR3 DNA sequence: TGCGCCAGCAGCCTATTAAGCGGAGACTCCTACGAGCAGTACTTC. V usage is TRBV4-1 and J usage is TRBJ2-7, with D possibly matching TRBD2 (5 bases). Germline CDR1 reads MGHRA; CDR2 reads YSYEKL. This CDR3 is built from 15 residues. V lost 4 bases, J lost 0 bases, and 13 bases lay in between.

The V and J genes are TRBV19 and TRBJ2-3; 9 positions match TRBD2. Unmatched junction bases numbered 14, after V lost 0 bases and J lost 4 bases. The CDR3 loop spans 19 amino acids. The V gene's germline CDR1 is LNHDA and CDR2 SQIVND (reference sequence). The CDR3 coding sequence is TGTGCCAGTAGTATAGATCCCCGACGTGTAGCGGGAGTGGCAGATACGCAGTATTTT. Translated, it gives CASSIDPRRVAGVADTQYF.

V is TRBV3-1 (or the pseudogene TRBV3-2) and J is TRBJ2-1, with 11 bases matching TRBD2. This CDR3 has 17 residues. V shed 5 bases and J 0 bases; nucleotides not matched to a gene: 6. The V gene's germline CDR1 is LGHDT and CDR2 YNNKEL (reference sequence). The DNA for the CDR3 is TGTGCCAGCAGCAGCAGGACTAGCGGGCGCTCCTACAATGAGCAGTTCTTC. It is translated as CASSSRTSGRSYNEQFF.

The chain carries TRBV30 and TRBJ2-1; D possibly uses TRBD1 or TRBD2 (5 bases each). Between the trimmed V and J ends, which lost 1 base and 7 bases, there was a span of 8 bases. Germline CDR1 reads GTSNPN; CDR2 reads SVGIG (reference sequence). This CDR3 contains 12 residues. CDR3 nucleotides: TGTGCCTGGAGTGGGGGGTGGAATGAGCAGTTCTTC. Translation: CAWSGGWNEQFF.

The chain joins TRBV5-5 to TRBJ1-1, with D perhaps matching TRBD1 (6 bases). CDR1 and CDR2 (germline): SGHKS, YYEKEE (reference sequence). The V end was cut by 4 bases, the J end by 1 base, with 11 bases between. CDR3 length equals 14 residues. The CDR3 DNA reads TGTGCCAGCAGCGGCAGGGGAGGGAACACTGAAGCTTTCTTT. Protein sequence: CASSGRGGNTEAFF.

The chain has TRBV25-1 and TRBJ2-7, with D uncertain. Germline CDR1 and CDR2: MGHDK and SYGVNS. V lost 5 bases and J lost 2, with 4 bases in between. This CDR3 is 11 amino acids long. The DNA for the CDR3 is TGTGCCAGCAGTCAAACCTACGAGCAGTACTTC. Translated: CASSQTYEQYF.